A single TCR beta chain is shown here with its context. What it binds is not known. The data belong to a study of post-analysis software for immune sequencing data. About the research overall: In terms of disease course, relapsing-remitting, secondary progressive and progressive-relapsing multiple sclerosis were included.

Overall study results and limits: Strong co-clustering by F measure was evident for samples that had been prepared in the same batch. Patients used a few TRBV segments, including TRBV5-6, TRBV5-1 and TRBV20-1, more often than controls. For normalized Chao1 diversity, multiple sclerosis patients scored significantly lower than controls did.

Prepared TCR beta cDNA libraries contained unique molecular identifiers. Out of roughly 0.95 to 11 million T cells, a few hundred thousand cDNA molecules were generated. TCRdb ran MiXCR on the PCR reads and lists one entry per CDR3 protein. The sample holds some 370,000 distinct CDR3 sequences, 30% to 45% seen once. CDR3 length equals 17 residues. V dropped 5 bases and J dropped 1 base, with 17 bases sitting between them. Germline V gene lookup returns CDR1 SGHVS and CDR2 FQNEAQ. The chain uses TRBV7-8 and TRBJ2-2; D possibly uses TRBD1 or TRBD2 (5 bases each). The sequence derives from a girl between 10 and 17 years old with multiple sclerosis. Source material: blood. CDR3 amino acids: CASSPARGPLNTGELFF. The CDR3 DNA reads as TGTGCCAGCAGCCCCGCTCGGGGACCTTTGAACACCGGGGAGCTGTTTTTT.